This T cell receptor (beta chain) derives from a study of cytomegalovirus exposure and HLA in healthy donors. Trimming cost V 2 bases and J 2 bases; bases outside gene matches: 3. There are 14 residues in the CDR3. Germline values: CDR1 SGHRS, CDR2 YFSETQ. This PCR relied on a set of 60 Vbeta primers and 13 Jbeta primers. Sequencing used immunoSEQ multiplex PCR; TCRdb keeps in-frame clones, though not all of them. This sample has 150,000 to 200,000 clones, with approximately 80% found just once. The sample comprised PBMCs. The J gene is TRBJ2-7, the V gene TRBV5-1, with 8 bases lining up with TRBD2. The sequence was collected from a man in his 60s in good health and CMV-seronegative. This CDR3 reads CASSFGRGAYEQYF. DNA for the CDR3: TGCGCCAGCAGCTTTGGGCGGGGGGCCTACGAGCAGTACTTC.